The 25 T cell receptor beta chains below all came from one sample that was sequenced in a study of T cells after yellow fever vaccination. TCRdb analysed the 5' RACE reads with MiXCR anew, one entry per CDR3 protein. The repertoire holds about 320,000 distinct CDR3 sequences, with around 4.3% as singletons. This specimen was PBMCs, taken 15 days after the yellow fever booster vaccination. The receptors were gathered from a man between 18 and 35 years old who received the YFV17D yellow fever vaccine.

Ten or more counts support this clonotype. As DNA, the CDR3 is TGCAGTGCCCAGAAGGACCAAGAGACCCAGTACTTC. It translates to CSAQKDQETQYF. J is TRBJ2-5 and V is TRBV20-1; D is unresolved. The CDR3 sequence is 12 residues long. Trimming took 6 bases from V and 0 from J, leaving 8 bases between them. Germline CDR1 and CDR2: DFQATT and SNEGSKA (reference sequence).

The chain combines TRBV7-2 with TRBJ2-1; perhaps TRBD1 as D (7 bases). Trimming left V 5 bases short and J 2 bases short, with 16 bases between. Germline V gene lookup returns CDR1 SGHTA and CDR2 FQGNSA. This CDR3 comprises 16 residues. CDR3 DNA sequence: TGTGCCAGCAGCCCAGGGGGACTGGTGGCCTACAATGAGCAGTTCTTC. This gives the protein CASSPGGLVAYNEQFF.

The chain uses TRBV18 and TRBJ1-2; no definite D call. The length of the CDR3 is 15 residues. Germline-derived CDR1 and CDR2 are KGHSH and LQKENI. With 1 base removed from V and 0 bases from J, the gap between germline ends came to 9 bases. CDR3 residues: CASSPRVEANYGYTF. In DNA, the CDR3 is TGTGCCAGCTCACCACGGGTGGAGGCTAACTATGGCTACACCTTC.

In its sample, this clonotype was seen a few times. The V and J genes are TRBV29-1 and TRBJ2-1, with TRBD2 identical over 13 bases. Looked up from germline, CDR1 is SQVTM and CDR2 is ANQGSEA. CDR3 length equals 13 residues. V lost 3 bases and J lost 9; bases outside the gene matches: 2. This chain's CDR3 is CSVERLAGGEQFF. CDR3 sequence (DNA): TGCAGCGTTGAGAGACTAGCGGGGGGTGAGCAGTTCTTC.

The rearrangement uses TRBV20-1 and TRBJ1-2; D call uncertain. CDR3 length: 14 amino acids. The germline gives CDR1 DFQATT, CDR2 SNEGSKA (reference sequence). V gave up 6 bases and J gave up 0 bases, with 14 bases separating them. The CDR3 reads CSAPIPDANYGYTF. CDR3 in DNA: TGCAGTGCCCCTATTCCGGACGCTAACTATGGCTACACCTTC.

This clonotype was recorded at least ten times. J is TRBJ2-1 and V is TRBV4-3, with 8 bases matching TRBD2. The V segment lost 0 bases and the J segment 7 bases; nucleotides outside the gene matches: 14. The CDR3 runs 18 residues. Germline CDR1 reads LGHNA; CDR2 reads YSLEER. CDR3 nucleotide sequence: TGCGCCAGCAGCCAAGATCAGCTTCGGGGGGGCCCGGGGAATGAGCAGTTCTTC. Translating it yields CASSQDQLRGGPGNEQFF.

This clonotype was found many times. The rearrangement uses TRBV29-1 and TRBJ2-1; 8 bases match TRBD2. With V trimmed by 6 bases and J by 4 bases, 5 bases remained unmatched. The CDR3 is 13 residues long. Germline V gene sequence: CDR1 SQVTM, CDR2 ANQGSEA. The CDR3 spells CSVRLARYNEQFF. CDR3 bases: TGCAGCGTGCGACTAGCGAGGTACAATGAGCAGTTCTTC.

Many counts were recorded for this clonotype. This chain connects TRBV12-3 or TRBV12-4 to TRBJ1-3; D is uncertain. CDR3 length: 12 amino acids. V shed 6 bases and J shed 2 bases, with 5 bases lying between them. This CDR3 is CASSSTGNTIYF. In DNA, the CDR3 is TGTGCCAGCAGCTCCACTGGAAACACCATATATTTT.

This clonotype was detected many times. The chain is built from TRBV30 and TRBJ2-5; the D gene is possibly TRBD2 (5 bases). CDR1 GTSNPN and CDR2 SVGIG come from the germline V gene (reference sequence). CDR3 length: 13 amino acids. V gave up 3 bases and J gave up 2 bases, with 10 bases separating them. CDR3 in DNA: TGTGCCTGGAGGGAGGAGGCGCAAGAGACCCAGTACTTC. Amino acid sequence: CAWREEAQETQYF.

This clonotype was detected only a few times. This chain uses TRBV20-1 with TRBJ1-1; D may be TRBD1 (6 bases). CDR3 length: 13 residues. CDR1 DFQATT and CDR2 SNEGSKA come from the germline V gene (reference sequence). The ends were cut back, 1 base at V and 1 base at J, with 7 bases in the middle. This chain's CDR3 is CSARATGNTEAFF. The CDR3 nucleotides are TGCAGTGCTAGAGCGACAGGGAACACTGAAGCTTTCTTT.

This clonotype has at least ten counts. This sequence joins TRBV7-8 and TRBJ1-4; D remains ambiguous. The germline V and J ends were trimmed by 1 base and 5 bases, with 11 bases remaining between them. In germline, CDR1 is SGHVS, CDR2 FQNEAQ. This CDR3 spans 15 amino acids. DNA of the CDR3: TGTGCCAGCAGCTTAGTGGCCCAGAGGAATGAAAAACTGTTTTTT. It yields the protein CASSLVAQRNEKLFF.

The chain uses TRBV7-9 and TRBJ2-5; 7 bases match TRBD2. The CDR3 contains 14 residues. From germline, CDR1 is SEHNR and CDR2 FQNEAQ (reference sequence). V lost 2 bases, J lost 4 bases, and 4 bases stayed unmatched. The CDR3 DNA follows: TGTGCCAGCAGCTTAAACCCGGGAGGAGAGACCCAGTACTTC. Protein sequence: CASSLNPGGETQYF.

This clonotype was detected many times. The J gene is TRBJ2-2, the V gene TRBV7-2, with D uncertain. The CDR3 runs to 15 residues. V was pared by 7 bases and J by 0 bases, with 12 bases between. Per germline, CDR1 SGHTA and CDR2 FQGNSA. The CDR3 spells CASTARLPNTGELFF. The CDR3 nucleotides are TGTGCCAGCACCGCCAGACTGCCGAACACCGGGGAGCTGTTTTTT.

This clonotype was counted between two and nine times. The chain links TRBV6-1 to TRBJ1-5; a possible D gene is TRBD1 (6 bases). CDR1 MNHNS and CDR2 SASEGT come from the germline V gene. Deletions cut 4 bases from V and 6 bases from J, with 19 bases between. The length of the CDR3 is 16 residues. For the CDR3, the DNA is TGTGCCAGCAGTGGCCCAGGTGCGGGGGGCAGTCAGCCCCAGCATTTT. Translated: CASSGPGAGGSQPQHF.

This clonotype was counted many times. The chain is built from TRBV7-2 and TRBJ2-2; D might be TRBD2 (6 bases). Germline loops: CDR1 SGHTA, CDR2 FQGNSA. The CDR3 is 15 residues long. Trimming shortened V by 2 bases and J by 4 bases, and 11 bases separated the two germline ends. The CDR3 DNA sequence: TGTGCCAGCAGCTTACGGCAGGGAGGCACCGGGGAGCTGTTTTTT. It encodes CASSLRQGGTGELFF.

The gene calls are TRBV9 and TRBJ1-2; 8 bases line up with TRBD1. Germline V gives CDR1 SGDLS, CDR2 YYNGEE. This CDR3 has 15 amino acids. The J segment lost 1 base and the V segment lost 4 bases, leaving 6 bases of the junction unmatched. CDR3 sequence (DNA): TGTGCCAGCAGCCCACGGACAGGGTATAACTATGGCTACACCTTC. It specifies CASSPRTGYNYGYTF.

This sequence joins TRBV7-3 and TRBJ2-7; maybe TRBD1 (5 bases). Germline V gene data show CDR1 as SGHTA and CDR2 as FQGTGA. There are 12 residues in the CDR3. V was clipped by 8 bases and J by 0 bases, with 8 bases between them. For the CDR3, the DNA is TGTGCCAGCCACAGGTCCTCCTACGAGCAGTACGTC. It yields the protein CASHRSSYEQYV.

This clonotype appeared many times. The V and J genes are TRBV6-5 and TRBJ2-1, with 12 bases that match TRBD2. The CDR3 totals 15 residues. V shed 3 bases, J shed 6 bases, and the junction held 3 bases outside the gene matches. Germline lookup yields CDR1 MNHEY and CDR2 SVGAGI. In DNA form, the CDR3 reads TGTGCCAGCAGTTATTCTAGCGGGGGGGGCAATGAGCAGTTCTTC. Translated, it gives CASSYSSGGGNEQFF.

This clonotype has at least ten counts. V gene TRBV7-2 combines with J gene TRBJ1-1; D unresolved. V was trimmed by 4 bases and J by 0 bases, leaving 9 bases between them. Germline V gene data show CDR1 as SGHTA and CDR2 as FQGNSA. This CDR3 has 14 residues. Here the CDR3 DNA reads TGTGCCAGCAGCTCTGGACCGATGAACACTGAAGCTTTCTTT. Protein sequence: CASSSGPMNTEAFF.

In regard to this clonotype: It may be a read error: a sequence one base away is much more abundant. The gene calls are TRBV5-1 and TRBJ1-2; 7 nucleotides line up with TRBD1. The V gene's germline CDR1 is SGHRS and CDR2 YFSETQ. CDR3 size: 15 residues. CDR3 in DNA: TGCGCCAGCAGCGCCTACCCAGGGGGAGTCTATCGCTACACCTTC. As protein: CASSAYPGGVYRYTF. Full variable domain (rest looked up from reference TRBV5-1 and TRBJ1-2): KAGVTQTPRYLIKTRGQQVTLSCSPISGHRSVSWYQQTPGQGLQFLFEYFSETQRNKGNFPGRFSGRQFSNSRSEMNVSTLELGDSALYLCASSAYPGGVYRYTFGSGTRLTVV.

The chain carries TRBV20-1 and TRBJ1-2, with TRBD1 matching over 7 bases. CDR1 and CDR2 (germline): DFQATT, SNEGSKA (reference sequence). V dropped 6 bases and J dropped 2; count of bases not matched to a gene: 6. This CDR3 is 13 amino acids long. The CDR3 DNA reads TGCAGTGCGTGGGACAGCCCGAACTATGGCTACACCTTC. Encoded protein: CSAWDSPNYGYTF.

At least ten counts were recorded for this clonotype. The chain joins TRBV4-2 to TRBJ1-5, with a tentative D call TRBD1 (6 bases). V dropped 0 bases and J dropped 4 bases, with 13 bases sitting between them. This CDR3 spans 16 amino acids. In germline, CDR1 is LGHNA, CDR2 YNFKEQ. Here the CDR3 DNA reads TGTGCCAGCAGCCAAGATCGGACAGACTTTAATCAGCCCCAGCATTTT. This codes for CASSQDRTDFNQPQHF.

Only a few counts were recorded for this clonotype. This sequence joins TRBV5-1 and TRBJ2-2; 8 bases agree with TRBD2. V was clipped by 5 bases and J by 6 bases; unmatched bases: 6. The germline V gene encodes CDR1 SGHRS and CDR2 YFSETQ. This CDR3 is built from 14 residues. The chain's CDR3 is CASRKTSGPGELFF. The CDR3 coding sequence is TGCGCCAGCAGGAAAACTAGCGGCCCCGGGGAGCTGTTTTTT.

This clonotype turned up a few times. J is TRBJ1-5 and V is TRBV6-2 or TRBV6-3; D is unclear. This CDR3 has 15 amino acids. Trimming shortened V by 0 bases and J by 9 bases, and 15 bases separated the two germline ends. Germline-derived CDR1 and CDR2 are MNHEY and SVGEGT. CDR3 bases: TGTGCCAGCAGTTACTCGACGACGGATAACGGGCCCCAGCATTTT. This encodes CASSYSTTDNGPQHF.

CDR3 protein: CASTSGGVETQYF. The CDR3 DNA sequence: TGCGCCAGCACTAGCGGGGGTGTGGAGACCCAGTACTTC. The V and J genes are TRBV5-1 and TRBJ2-5; 10 nucleotides align to TRBD2. The germline V gene has CDR1 SGHRS and CDR2 YFSETQ. The ends lost 6 bases at V and 5 bases at J; junction bases unmatched: 4. CDR3 length equals 13 residues.